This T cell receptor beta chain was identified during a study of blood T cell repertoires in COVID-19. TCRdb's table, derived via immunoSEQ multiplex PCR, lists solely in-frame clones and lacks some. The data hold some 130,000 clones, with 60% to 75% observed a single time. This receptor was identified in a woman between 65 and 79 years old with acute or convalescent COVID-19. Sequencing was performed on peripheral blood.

This CDR3 reads CASSARGNFLYEQYF. CDR3 sequence (DNA): TGTGCCAGCAGCGCGAGGGGGAATTTCCTCTACGAGCAGTACTTC. The V and J genes are TRBV5-4 and TRBJ2-7, with a possible D match to TRBD1 (6 bases). This CDR3 contains 15 residues. V was pared by 4 bases and J by 3 bases, with 17 bases between. CDR1 and CDR2 from the germline V gene are SGHNT and YYREEE (reference sequence).